This T cell receptor beta chain was documented in a study of identical twins. The length of the CDR3 is 17 residues. Looked up from germline, CDR1 is LGHNA and CDR2 is YSLEER. With 1 base clipped from V and 5 bases from J, the junction kept 10 bases outside the gene matches. TCRdb analysed the 5' RACE reads with MiXCR anew, one entry per CDR3 protein. The sample lists 600,000 to 850,000 distinct CDR3 sequences; about 18% were seen once. The same sample was also studied in work on T cells expressing NK-cell markers. As that study records: The TCR beta repertoires were obtained from sorted CD3+CD56+NKG2C+, CD3+CD56+NKG2C- and CD3+CD56-NKG2C+ T cells. Of the CD8+ T cell pool in about 6 donors, about 1.0-8% was accounted for by dominant NKG2C+ clonotypes.

The chain carries TRBV4-3 and TRBJ2-1; TRBD2 aligns across 8 bases. Sequences were obtained from PBMCs. The source of this sequence is a woman aged 18-29 years in good health. The CDR3 region is CASSQARSGRPHNEQFF. CDR3 bases: TGCGCCAGCAGCCAAGCCCGCAGCGGGAGACCGCACAATGAGCAGTTCTTC.